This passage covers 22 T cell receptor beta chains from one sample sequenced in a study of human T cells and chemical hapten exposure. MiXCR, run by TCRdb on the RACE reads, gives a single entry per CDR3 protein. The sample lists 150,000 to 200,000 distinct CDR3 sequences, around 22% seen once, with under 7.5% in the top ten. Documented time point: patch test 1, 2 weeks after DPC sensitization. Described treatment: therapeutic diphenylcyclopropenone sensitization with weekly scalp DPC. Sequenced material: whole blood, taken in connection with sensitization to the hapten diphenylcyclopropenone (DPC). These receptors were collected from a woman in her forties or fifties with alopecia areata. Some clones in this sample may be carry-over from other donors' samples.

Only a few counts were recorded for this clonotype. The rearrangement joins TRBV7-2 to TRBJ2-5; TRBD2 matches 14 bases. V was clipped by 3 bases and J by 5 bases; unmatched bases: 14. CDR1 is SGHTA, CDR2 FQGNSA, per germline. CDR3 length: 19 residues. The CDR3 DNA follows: TGTGCCAGCAGCTTCCCCCCCGGGACTAGCGGGAGATCTGGCGAGACCCAGTACTTC. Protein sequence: CASSFPPGTSGRSGETQYF.

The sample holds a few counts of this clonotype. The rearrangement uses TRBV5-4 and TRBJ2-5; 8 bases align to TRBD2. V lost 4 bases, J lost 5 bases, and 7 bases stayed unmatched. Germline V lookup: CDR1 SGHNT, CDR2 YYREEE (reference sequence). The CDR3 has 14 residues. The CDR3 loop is CASSPREGPETQYF. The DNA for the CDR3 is TGTGCCAGCAGCCCACGGGAGGGCCCGGAGACCCAGTACTTC.

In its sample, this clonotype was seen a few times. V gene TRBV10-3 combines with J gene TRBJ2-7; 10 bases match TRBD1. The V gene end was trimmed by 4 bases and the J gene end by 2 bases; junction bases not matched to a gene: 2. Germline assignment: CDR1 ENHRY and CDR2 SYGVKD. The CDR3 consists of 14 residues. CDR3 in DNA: TGTGCCATCAGTGTCGGGACAGGGGCCTACGAGCAGTACTTC. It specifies CAISVGTGAYEQYF.

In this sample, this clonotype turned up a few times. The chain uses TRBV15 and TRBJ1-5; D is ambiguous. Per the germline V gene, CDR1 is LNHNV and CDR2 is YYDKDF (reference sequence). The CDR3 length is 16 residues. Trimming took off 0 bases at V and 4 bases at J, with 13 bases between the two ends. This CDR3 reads CATSRDLGNRNQPQHF. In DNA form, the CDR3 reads TGTGCCACCAGCAGAGATTTGGGCAATCGGAATCAGCCCCAGCATTTT.

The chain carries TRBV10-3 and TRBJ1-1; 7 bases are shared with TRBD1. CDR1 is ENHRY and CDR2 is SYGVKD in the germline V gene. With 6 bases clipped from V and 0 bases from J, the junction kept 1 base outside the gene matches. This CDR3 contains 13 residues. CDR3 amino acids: CAISGQVNTEAFF. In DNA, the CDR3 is TGTGCCATCAGCGGACAGGTGAACACTGAAGCTTTCTTT.

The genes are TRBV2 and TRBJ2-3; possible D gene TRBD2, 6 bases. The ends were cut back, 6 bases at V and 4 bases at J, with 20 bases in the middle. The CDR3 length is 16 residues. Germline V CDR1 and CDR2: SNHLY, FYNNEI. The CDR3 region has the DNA TGTGCCAGCAGCCTGAGGGCCGGGAGTGAGGCAGATACGCAGTATTTT. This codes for CASSLRAGSEADTQYF. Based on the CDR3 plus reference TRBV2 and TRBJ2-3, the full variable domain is EPEVTQTPSHQVTQMGQEVILRCVPISNHLYFYWYRQILGQKVEFLVSFYNNEISEKSEIFDDQFSVERPDGSNFTLKIRSTKLEDSAMYFCASSLRAGSEADTQYFGPGTRLTVL.

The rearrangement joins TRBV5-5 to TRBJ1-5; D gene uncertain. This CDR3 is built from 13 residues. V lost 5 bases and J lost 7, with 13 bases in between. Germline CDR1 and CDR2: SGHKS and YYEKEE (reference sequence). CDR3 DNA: TGTGCCAGCAGTCCAACCGGGGTACAGCCCCAGCATTTT. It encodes CASSPTGVQPQHF.

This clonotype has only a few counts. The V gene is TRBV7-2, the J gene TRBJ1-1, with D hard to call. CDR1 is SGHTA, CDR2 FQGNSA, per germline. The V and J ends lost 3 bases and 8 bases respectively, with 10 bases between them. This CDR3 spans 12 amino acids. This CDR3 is CASSFRASEAFF. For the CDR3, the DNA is TGTGCCAGCAGCTTTCGGGCCTCAGAAGCTTTCTTT. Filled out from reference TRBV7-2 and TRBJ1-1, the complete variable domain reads GAGVSQSPSNKVTEKGKDVELRCDPISGHTALYWYRQSLGQGLEFLIYFQGNSAPDKSGLPSDRFSAERTGGSVSTLTIQRTQQEDSAVYLCASSFRASEAFFGQGTRLTVV.

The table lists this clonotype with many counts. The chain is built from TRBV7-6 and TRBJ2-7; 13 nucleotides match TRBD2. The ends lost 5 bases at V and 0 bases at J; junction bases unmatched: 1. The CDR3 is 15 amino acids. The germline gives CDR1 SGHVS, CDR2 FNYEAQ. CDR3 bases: TGTGCCAGCAGCCGGACTAGCGGGAGCTCCTACGAGCAGTACTTC. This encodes CASSRTSGSSYEQYF.

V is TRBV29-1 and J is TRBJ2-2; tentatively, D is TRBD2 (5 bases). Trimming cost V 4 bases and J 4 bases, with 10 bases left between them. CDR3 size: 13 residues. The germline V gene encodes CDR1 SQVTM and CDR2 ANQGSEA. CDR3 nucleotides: TGCAGCGTTGCTCTAGCAAGCACCGGGGAGCTGTTTTTT. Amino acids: CSVALASTGELFF.

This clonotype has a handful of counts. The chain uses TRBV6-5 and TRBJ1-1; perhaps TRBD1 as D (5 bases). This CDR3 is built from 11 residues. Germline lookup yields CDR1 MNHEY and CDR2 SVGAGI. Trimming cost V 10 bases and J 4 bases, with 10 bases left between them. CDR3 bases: TGTGCCACGGGGCGGTCCACTGAAGCTTTCTTT. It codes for CATGRSTEAFF.

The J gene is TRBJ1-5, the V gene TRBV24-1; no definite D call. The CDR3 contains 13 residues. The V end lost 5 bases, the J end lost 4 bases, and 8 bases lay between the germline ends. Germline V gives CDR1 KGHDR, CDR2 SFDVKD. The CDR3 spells CATSGDLNQPQHF. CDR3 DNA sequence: TGTGCCACCAGTGGGGATTTGAATCAGCCCCAGCATTTT.

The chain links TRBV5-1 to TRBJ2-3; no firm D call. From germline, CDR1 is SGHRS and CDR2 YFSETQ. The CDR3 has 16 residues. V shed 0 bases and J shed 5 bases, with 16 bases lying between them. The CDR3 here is CASSLEGNTRLDTQYF. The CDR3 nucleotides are TGCGCCAGCAGCTTGGAAGGAAACACCCGCTTAGATACGCAGTATTTT.

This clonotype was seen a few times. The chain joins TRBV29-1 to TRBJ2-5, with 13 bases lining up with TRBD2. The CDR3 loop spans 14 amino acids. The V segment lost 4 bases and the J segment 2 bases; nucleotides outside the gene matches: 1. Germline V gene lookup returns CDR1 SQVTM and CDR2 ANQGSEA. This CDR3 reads CSVGLAGGQETQYF. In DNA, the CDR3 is TGCAGCGTTGGACTAGCGGGAGGTCAAGAGACCCAGTACTTC.

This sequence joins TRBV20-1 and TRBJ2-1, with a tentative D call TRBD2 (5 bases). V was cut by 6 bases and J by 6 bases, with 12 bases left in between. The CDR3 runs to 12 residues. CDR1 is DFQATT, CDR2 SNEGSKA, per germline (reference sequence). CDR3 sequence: CSATGLVNEQFF. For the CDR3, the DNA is TGCAGTGCCACCGGACTCGTCAATGAGCAGTTCTTC.

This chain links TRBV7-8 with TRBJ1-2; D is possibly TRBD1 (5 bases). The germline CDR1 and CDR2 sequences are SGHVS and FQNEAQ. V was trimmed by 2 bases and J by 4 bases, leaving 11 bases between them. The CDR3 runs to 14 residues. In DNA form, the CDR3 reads TGTGCCAGCAGCTTATTGGGGGTGAGCTATGGCTACACCTTC. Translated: CASSLLGVSYGYTF.

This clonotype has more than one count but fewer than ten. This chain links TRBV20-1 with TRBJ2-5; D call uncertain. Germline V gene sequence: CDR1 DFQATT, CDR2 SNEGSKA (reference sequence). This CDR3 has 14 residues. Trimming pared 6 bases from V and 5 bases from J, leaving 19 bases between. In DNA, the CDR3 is TGCAGTGCCTACGAACTGACTGGGCAGGAGACCCAGTACTTC. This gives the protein CSAYELTGQETQYF.

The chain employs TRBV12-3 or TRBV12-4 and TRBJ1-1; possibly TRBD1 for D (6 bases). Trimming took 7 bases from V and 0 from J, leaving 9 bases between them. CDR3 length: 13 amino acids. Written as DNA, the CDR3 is TGTGCCAGCACCAGGACAGTGAACACTGAAGCTTTCTTT. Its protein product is CASTRTVNTEAFF.

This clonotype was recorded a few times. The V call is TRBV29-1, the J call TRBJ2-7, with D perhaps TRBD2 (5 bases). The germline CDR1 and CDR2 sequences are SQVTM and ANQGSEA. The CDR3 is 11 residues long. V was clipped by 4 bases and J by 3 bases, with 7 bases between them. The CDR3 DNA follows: TGCAGCGTTGGGGAGATCTACGAGCAGTACTTC. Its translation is CSVGEIYEQYF.

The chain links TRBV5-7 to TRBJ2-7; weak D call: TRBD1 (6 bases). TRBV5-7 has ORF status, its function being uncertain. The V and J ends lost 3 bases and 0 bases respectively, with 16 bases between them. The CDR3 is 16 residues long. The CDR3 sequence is CASSSLYRALSYEQYF. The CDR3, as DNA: TGTGCCAGCAGCTCCCTGTACAGGGCCCTCTCCTACGAGCAGTACTTC.

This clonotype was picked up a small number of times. The CDR3 is CASSLGAGNEKLFF. In DNA, the CDR3 is TGTGCCAGCAGCTTGGGGGCCGGTAATGAAAAACTGTTTTTT. The chain joins TRBV11-2 to TRBJ1-4; tentative D call: TRBD1 (6 bases). The germline V gene has CDR1 SGHAT and CDR2 FQNNGV. Trimming left V 3 bases short and J 4 bases short, with 9 bases between. The CDR3 runs 14 residues.

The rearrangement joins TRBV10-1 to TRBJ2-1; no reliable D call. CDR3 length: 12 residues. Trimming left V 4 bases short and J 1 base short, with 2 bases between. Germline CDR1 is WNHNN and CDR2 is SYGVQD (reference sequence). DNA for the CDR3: TGCGCCAGCAGTGGTTCCTACAATGAGCAGTTCTTC. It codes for CASSGSYNEQFF.